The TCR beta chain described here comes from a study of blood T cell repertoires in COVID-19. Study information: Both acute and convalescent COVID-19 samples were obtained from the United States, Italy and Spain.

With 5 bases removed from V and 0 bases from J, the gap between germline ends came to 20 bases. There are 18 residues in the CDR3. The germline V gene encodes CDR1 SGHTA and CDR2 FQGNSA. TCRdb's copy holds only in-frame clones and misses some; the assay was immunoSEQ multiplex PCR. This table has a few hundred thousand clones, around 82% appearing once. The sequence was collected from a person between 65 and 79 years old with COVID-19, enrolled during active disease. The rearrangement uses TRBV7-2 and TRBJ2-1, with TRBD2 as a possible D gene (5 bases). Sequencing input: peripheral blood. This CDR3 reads CASSPTSARTYSYNEQFF. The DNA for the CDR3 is TGTGCCAGCAGCCCCACATCGGCCAGGACTTACTCCTACAATGAGCAGTTCTTC.